A single sample is the source of the 8 T cell receptor beta chains below, sequenced in a study of technical replicates of blood from a handful of donors. Assay used: immunoSEQ multiplex PCR; TCRdb lists only in-frame clones, some missing. The sample shows nearly 90,000 clones, roughly 94% of them seen only once. The material sequenced was T cells isolated from PBMCs. These receptor sequences come from a human donor in good health.

V and J are TRBV5-4 and TRBJ1-3; D is perhaps TRBD1 (6 bases). The CDR3 runs 17 residues. CDR1 and CDR2 (germline): SGHNT, YYREEE (reference sequence). V was cut by 1 base and J by 0 bases, with 14 bases left in between. CDR3 amino acids: CASSLFGQPTSGNTIYF. In DNA, the CDR3 is TGTGCCAGCAGCTTGTTCGGACAGCCAACCTCTGGAAACACCATATATTTT.

V gene TRBV6-5 combines with J gene TRBJ1-3; D not resolved. V shed 8 bases and J shed 0 bases, with 8 bases lying between them. CDR1 is MNHEY, CDR2 SVGAGI, per germline. The CDR3 spans 13 residues. CDR3 sequence reads: CASGRSSGNTIYF. The CDR3 coding sequence is TGTGCCAGCGGTCGGAGCTCTGGAAACACCATATATTTT.

The gene calls are TRBV19 and TRBJ1-1; possible D gene TRBD1, 6 bases. Trimming removed 5 bases from V and 11 bases from J, with 18 bases in between. The V gene's germline CDR1 is LNHDA and CDR2 SQIVND (reference sequence). The CDR3 has 13 amino acids. The CDR3 region has the DNA TGTGCCAGTAGTGAGAACAGGGCCCTAAGTGCTTTCTTT. It specifies CASSENRALSAFF.

This rearrangement joins TRBV7-2 to TRBJ1-2; 10 bases agree with TRBD1. Germline lookup yields CDR1 SGHTA and CDR2 FQGNSA. The V and J ends lost 4 bases and 7 bases, in that order; junction bases with no gene match: 3. The length of the CDR3 is 13 residues. The CDR3 loop is CASSSGQGFGYTF. The DNA of the CDR3 is TGTGCCAGCAGCTCGGGACAGGGGTTTGGCTACACCTTC.

The V call is TRBV19, the J call TRBJ2-7; D perhaps matches TRBD2 (5 bases). Germline-derived CDR1 and CDR2 are LNHDA and SQIVND (reference sequence). CDR3 length equals 16 residues. The germline V and J ends were trimmed by 5 bases and 0 bases, with 17 bases remaining between them. The CDR3 reads CASSPQTRLRSYEQYF. Written as DNA, the CDR3 is TGTGCCAGTAGTCCCCAGACGCGACTACGCTCCTACGAGCAGTACTTC.

This chain links TRBV9 with TRBJ1-2; D remains unclear. This CDR3 spans 13 amino acids. Germline V gives CDR1 SGDLS, CDR2 YYNGEE. The ends were cut back, 2 bases at V and 4 bases at J, with 9 bases in the middle. CDR3 nucleotides: TGTGCCAGCAGCGTGAGGTCGGGCTATGGCTACACCTTC. Translation gives CASSVRSGYGYTF.

This sequence joins TRBV6-6 and TRBJ1-1, with 9 bases aligning to TRBD1. The CDR3 extends over 14 amino acids. Germline assignment: CDR1 MNHNY and CDR2 SVGAGI (reference sequence). J was trimmed by 6 bases and V by 5 bases; bases with no gene match: 7. CDR3 sequence reads: CASSPAGTGPEAFF. The CDR3 region has the DNA TGTGCCAGCAGTCCCGCTGGGACAGGGCCTGAAGCTTTCTTT.

This clone was counted once. CDR3 sequence reads: CASSVGGTGSYNEQFF. CDR3 DNA sequence: TGTGCCAGCAGCGTAGGGGGTACGGGATCATACAATGAGCAGTTCTTC. The chain links TRBV9 to TRBJ2-1; tentatively, D is TRBD2 (5 bases). This CDR3 spans 16 amino acids. Trimming took 0 bases from V and 4 from J, leaving 14 bases between them. The germline gives CDR1 SGDLS, CDR2 YYNGEE.